Listed below are T cell receptor beta chains from one sample, sequenced in a study of naive CD8 T cells in extremely preterm neonates. The method was immunoSEQ multiplex PCR; TCRdb's version includes in-frame clones alone and lacks a portion of them. The repertoire holds roughly 5,000 clones, approximately 96% seen once, with 0.6% to 0.95% in the top ten. Sequencing was done on a sample of naive CD8+ T cells from blood. The receptor source for this set is a human donor in good health. Each CDR3 is given with its conserved first and last residue. Each record gives: D gene, J gene, clone size, V gene, CDR3 protein, CDR3 DNA. The D gene is left open where the match is weak. A clone size is listed for some rows: how often the clone was seen (once, few, many), or a class if it is expanded.

>NA|TRBJ1-2|NA|TRBV19
CASLPPSSENYGYTF
TGTGCCAGCCTTCCTCCCTCCAGCGAAAACTATGGCTACACCTTC
>TRBD2|TRBJ2-3|NA|TRBV2
CASRWPAGGGDTQYF
TGTGCCAGCAGGTGGCCAGCGGGGGGAGGAGATACGCAGTATTTT
>NA|TRBJ2-5|few|TRBV5-4
CASSLTSMGQETQYF
TGTGCCAGCAGCTTGACTAGTATGGGGCAAGAGACCCAGTACTTC
>TRBD1|TRBJ2-5|NA|TRBV16
CASSRLGQPEETQYF
TGTGCCAGCAGCCGCCTGGGACAGCCAGAAGAGACCCAGTACTTC
>TRBD1|TRBJ1-2|NA|TRBV4-3
CASSHRDRERVYGYTF
TGCGCCAGCAGCCACCGGGACAGGGAGCGGGTCTATGGCTACACCTTC
>TRBD1|TRBJ1-1|once|TRBV4-1
CASSPHRGLDTEAFF
TGCGCCAGCAGCCCTCACAGGGGGCTGGATACTGAAGCTTTCTTT
>TRBD1|TRBJ2-7|NA|TRBV27
CASSQGPGQGQHEQYF
TGTGCCAGCAGCCAAGGCCCGGGACAGGGTCAGCACGAGCAGTACTTC
>NA|TRBJ2-1|NA|TRBV2
CASSVRDNEQFF
TGTGCCAGCAGTGTGAGGGATAATGAGCAGTTCTTC
>NA|TRBJ2-1|NA|TRBV6-6
CASSYVELYNEQFF
TGTGCCAGCAGTTACGTCGAACTTTACAATGAGCAGTTCTTC
>TRBD1|TRBJ1-2|NA|TRBV5-1
CASSLGQGADGYTF
TGCGCCAGCAGCTTGGGCCAGGGGGCGGATGGCTACACCTTC
>NA|TRBJ2-7|NA|TRBV6-1
CASSELALSYEQYF
TGTGCCAGCAGTGAGCTGGCACTATCCTACGAGCAGTACTTC
>NA|TRBJ2-1|NA|TRBV27
CASSLISSYNEQFF
TGTGCCAGCAGTTTAATTAGCTCCTACAATGAGCAGTTCTTC
>NA|TRBJ2-2|once|TRBV10-2
CASRPEQGVIGELFF
TGCGCCAGCAGGCCGGAACAGGGTGTAATCGGGGAGCTGTTTTTT
>TRBD2|TRBJ2-1|NA|TRBV9
CASSVVASGAYEQFF
TGTGCCAGCAGCGTAGTGGCTAGCGGGGCTTATGAGCAGTTCTTC
>NA|TRBJ1-2|NA|TRBV2
CARKDSNNYGYTF
TGTGCCAGAAAGGACAGCAACAACTATGGCTACACCTTC
>NA|TRBJ2-7|NA|TRBV7-9
CASSWPGDYEQYF
TGTGCCAGCAGCTGGCCCGGGGACTACGAGCAGTACTTC
>NA|TRBJ2-7|NA|TRBV11-2
CASSLSLGLPFYEQYF
TGTGCCAGCAGCTTATCATTGGGGCTCCCCTTTTACGAGCAGTACTTC
>NA|TRBJ2-1|NA|TRBV4-3
CASSLKGEGIYNEQFF
TGCGCCAGCAGCCTCAAGGGGGAGGGTATCTACAATGAGCAGTTCTTC
>NA|TRBJ2-1|NA|TRBV5-1
CASSSLPYNEQFF
TGCGCCAGCAGCTCCCTCCCCTACAATGAGCAGTTCTTC
>NA|TRBJ2-3|NA|TRBV9
CASSVGQSRGDTQYF
TGTGCCAGCAGCGTAGGACAGTCCCGTGGGGATACGCAGTATTTT
>NA|TRBJ2-1|NA|TRBV19
CASNNRGGPYNEQFF
TGTGCCAGTAACAATAGGGGGGGCCCCTACAATGAGCAGTTCTTC
>TRBD1|TRBJ1-2|once|TRBV4-1
CASSQATARTGDGYTF
TGCGCCAGCAGCCAAGCTACAGCCAGGACAGGGGACGGCTACACCTTC
>NA|TRBJ1-6|NA|TRBV7-9
CASSFSDYNSPLHF
TGTGCCAGCAGCTTCAGTGATTATAATTCACCCCTCCACTTT
>NA|TRBJ1-5|NA|TRBV2
CASSETVDQPQHF
TGTGCCAGCAGTGAGACAGTCGATCAGCCCCAGCATTTT
>TRBD1|TRBJ2-7|NA|TRBV6-6
CASRSSRGPLAYEQYF
TGTGCCAGCAGATCCTCCAGGGGGCCACTAGCCTACGAGCAGTACTTC
>NA|TRBJ1-5|NA|TRBV9
CASSTTPNQPQHF
TGTGCCAGCAGTACGACACCTAATCAGCCCCAGCATTTT
>NA|TRBJ2-1|NA|TRBV7-9
CASSPDSNEQFF
TGTGCCAGCAGCCCCGACAGCAATGAGCAGTTCTTC
>TRBD2|TRBJ2-7|NA|TRBV7-2
CASSPYSGEVYEQYF
TGTGCCAGCAGTCCCTATAGCGGGGAAGTCTACGAGCAGTACTTC
>NA|TRBJ1-2|NA|TRBV7-2
CASSDLGAYGYTF
TGTGCCAGCAGCGACCTGGGGGCTTATGGCTACACCTTC
>TRBD1|TRBJ1-6|NA|TRBV7-2
CASSYKTGINSPLHF
TGTGCCAGCAGCTATAAGACAGGGATTAATTCACCCCTCCACTTT
>TRBD2|TRBJ2-1|NA|TRBV10-3
CATSGGTSYNEQFF
TGTGCCACCAGCGGGGGGACCTCCTACAATGAGCAGTTCTTC
>NA|TRBJ2-1|once|TRBV7-9
CASSLLAGSVYDEQFF
TGTGCCAGCAGCCTGTTGGCAGGCTCCGTGTACGATGAGCAGTTCTTC
>NA|TRBJ1-1|NA|TRBV12-5
CASGLLQGRKNTEAFF
TGTGCTAGTGGTTTGTTGCAGGGTAGAAAAAACACTGAAGCTTTCTTT
>TRBD1|TRBJ1-1|NA|TRBV4-3
CASSQDRGDTEAFF
TGCGCCAGCAGCCAAGACAGGGGGGATACTGAAGCTTTCTTT
>NA|TRBJ2-2|NA|TRBV6-5
CASSYSLAAGELFF
TGTGCCAGCAGTTACTCGCTGGCGGCCGGGGAGCTGTTTTTT
>NA|TRBJ2-2|NA|TRBV6-5
CATLGWKGLAGELFF
TGTGCCACCTTAGGGTGGAAGGGGTTGGCCGGGGAGCTGTTTTTT
>NA|TRBJ2-5|NA|TRBV19
CASSIRDDGVETQYF
TGTGCCAGTAGTATCCGCGATGACGGGGTAGAGACCCAGTACTTC
>NA|TRBJ1-6|NA|TRBV2
CASGSRNSPLHF
TGTGCCAGCGGTAGCCGAAATTCACCCCTCCACTTT
>NA|TRBJ1-1|NA|TRBV15
CATSRVGLSGEAFF
TGTGCCACCAGCAGAGTGGGGCTTAGCGGTGAAGCTTTCTTT
>NA|TRBJ1-1|NA|TRBV11-2
CASSSWFPRPRPSTEAFF
TGTGCCAGCAGCTCGTGGTTCCCTCGACCTCGGCCTAGCACTGAAGCTTTCTTT
>TRBD1|TRBJ2-4|NA|TRBV9
CASAQGAEDIQYF
TGTGCCAGTGCTCAGGGGGCGGAGGACATTCAGTACTTC
>NA|TRBJ2-3|few|TRBV15
CATSRQGSYTDTQYF
TGTGCCACCAGCAGGCAGGGGAGTTACACAGATACGCAGTATTTT
>NA|TRBJ1-2|NA|TRBV25-1
CASSDSSSREIYGYTF
TGTGCCAGCAGTGATAGCAGTTCCAGGGAAATATATGGCTACACCTTC
>TRBD1|TRBJ2-1|NA|TRBV6-5
CASSYSTGALDEQFF
TGTGCCAGCAGTTACTCGACAGGGGCGCTCGATGAGCAGTTCTTC
>TRBD1|TRBJ1-6|NA|TRBV13
CASSPDRGLYNSPLHF
TGTGCCAGCAGCCCGGACAGGGGCTTATATAATTCACCCCTCCACTTT
>TRBD2|TRBJ2-3|NA|TRBV4-3
CASSQDISGGRSTDTQYF
TGCGCCAGCAGCCAAGATATAAGCGGGGGCCGATCCACAGATACGCAGTATTTT
>NA|TRBJ1-2|NA|TRBV27
CASSLTGNSGYTF
TGTGCCAGCAGTCTCACAGGGAATTCCGGCTACACCTTC
>NA|TRBJ1-5|NA|TRBV15
CATSSGQNFQPQHF
TGTGCCACCAGCAGCGGACAGAATTTTCAGCCCCAGCATTTT
>TRBD1|TRBJ2-5|NA|TRBV19
CASSKDRVQETQYF
TGTGCCAGTAGTAAGGACAGGGTACAAGAGACCCAGTACTTC